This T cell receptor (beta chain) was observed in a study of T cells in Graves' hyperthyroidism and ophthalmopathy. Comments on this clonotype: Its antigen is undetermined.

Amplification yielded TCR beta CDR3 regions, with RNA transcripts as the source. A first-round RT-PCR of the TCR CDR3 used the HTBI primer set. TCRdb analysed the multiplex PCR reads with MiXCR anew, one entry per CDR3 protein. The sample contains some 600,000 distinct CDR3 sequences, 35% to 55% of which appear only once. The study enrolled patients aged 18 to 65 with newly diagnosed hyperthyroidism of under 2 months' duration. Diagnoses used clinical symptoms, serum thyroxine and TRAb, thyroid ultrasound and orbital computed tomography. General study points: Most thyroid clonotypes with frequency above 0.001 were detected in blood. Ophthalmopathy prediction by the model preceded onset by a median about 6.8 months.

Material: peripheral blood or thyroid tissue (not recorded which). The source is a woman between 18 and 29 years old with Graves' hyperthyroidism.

In DNA form, the CDR3 reads TGTGCCAGCAGCTCCCTTTTAGCGAGGCACTACTTC. As protein: CASSSLLARHYF. V gene TRBV7-2 combines with J gene TRBJ2-7; TRBD2 might be the D (5 bases). CDR1 is SGHTA and CDR2 is FQGNSA in the germline V gene. The CDR3 consists of 12 residues. V gave up 4 bases and J gave up 13 bases, with 17 bases separating them.